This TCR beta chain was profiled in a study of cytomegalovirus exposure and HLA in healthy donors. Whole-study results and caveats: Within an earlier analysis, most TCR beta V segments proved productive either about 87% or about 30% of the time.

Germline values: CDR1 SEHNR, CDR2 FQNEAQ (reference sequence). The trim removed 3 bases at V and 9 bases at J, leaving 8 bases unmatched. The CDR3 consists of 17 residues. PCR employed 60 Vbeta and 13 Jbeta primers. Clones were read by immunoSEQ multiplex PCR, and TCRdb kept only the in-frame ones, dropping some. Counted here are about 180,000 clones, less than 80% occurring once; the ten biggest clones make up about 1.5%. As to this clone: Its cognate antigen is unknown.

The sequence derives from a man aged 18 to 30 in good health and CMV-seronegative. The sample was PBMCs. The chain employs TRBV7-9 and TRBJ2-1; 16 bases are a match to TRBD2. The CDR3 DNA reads TGTGCCAGCAGCTTCGGGACTAGCGGGGGGGTCCGTGGTGAGCAGTTCTTC. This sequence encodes CASSFGTSGGVRGEQFF.